This T cell receptor (beta chain) was captured in a study of technical replicates of blood from a handful of donors. There are 15 residues in the CDR3. CDR1 is MGHRA and CDR2 is YSYEKL in the germline V gene. The V gene end was trimmed by 4 bases and the J gene end by 0 bases; junction bases not matched to a gene: 5. Repertoires were generated with immunoSEQ multiplex PCR, while TCRdb's copy carries only in-frame clones and drops some. The table records tens of thousands of clones, around 94% of them present only once. Sequencing was done on a sample of T cells isolated from PBMCs. This TCR came from a human donor in good health. The rearrangement joins TRBV4-1 to TRBJ1-2, with 7 positions matching TRBD1. Written as DNA, the CDR3 is TGCGCCAGCAGCCCAGGGGACAGACCTAACTATGGCTACACCTTC. The encoded protein is CASSPGDRPNYGYTF.